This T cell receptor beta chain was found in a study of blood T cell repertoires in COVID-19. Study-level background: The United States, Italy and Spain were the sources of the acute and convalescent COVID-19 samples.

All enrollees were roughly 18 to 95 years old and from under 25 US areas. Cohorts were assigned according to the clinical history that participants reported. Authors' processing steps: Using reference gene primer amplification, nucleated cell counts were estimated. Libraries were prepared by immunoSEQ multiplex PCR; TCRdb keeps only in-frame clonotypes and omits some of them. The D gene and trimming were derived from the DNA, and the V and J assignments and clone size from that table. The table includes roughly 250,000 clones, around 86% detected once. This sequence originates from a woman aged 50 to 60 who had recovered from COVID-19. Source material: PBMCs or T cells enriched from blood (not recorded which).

CDR3 bases: TGTGCCAGCAGCTCCTACGCGAGGACAGGGAGCACCGGGGAGCTGTTTTTT. Protein product: CASSSYARTGSTGELFF. The rearrangement uses TRBV7-9 and TRBJ2-2, with 8 bases that match TRBD1. Germline loops: CDR1 SEHNR, CDR2 FQNEAQ (reference sequence). Trimming cost V 4 bases and J 4 bases; bases outside gene matches: 11. The CDR3 extends over 17 amino acids.